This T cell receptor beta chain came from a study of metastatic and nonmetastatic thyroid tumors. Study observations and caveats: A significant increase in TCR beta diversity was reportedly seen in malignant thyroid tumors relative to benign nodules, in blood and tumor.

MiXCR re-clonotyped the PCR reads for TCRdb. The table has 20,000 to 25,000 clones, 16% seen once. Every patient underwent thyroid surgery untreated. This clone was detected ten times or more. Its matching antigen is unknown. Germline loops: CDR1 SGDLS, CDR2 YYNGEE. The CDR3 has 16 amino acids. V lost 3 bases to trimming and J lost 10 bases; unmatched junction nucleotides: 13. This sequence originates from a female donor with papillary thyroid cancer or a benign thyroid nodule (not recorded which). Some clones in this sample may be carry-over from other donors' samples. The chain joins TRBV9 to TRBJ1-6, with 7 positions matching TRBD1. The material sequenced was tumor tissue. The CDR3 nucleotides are TGTGCCAGCAGCGGCACCTTGACAGGGACGGAATCACCCCTCCACTTT. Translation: CASSGTLTGTESPLHF.